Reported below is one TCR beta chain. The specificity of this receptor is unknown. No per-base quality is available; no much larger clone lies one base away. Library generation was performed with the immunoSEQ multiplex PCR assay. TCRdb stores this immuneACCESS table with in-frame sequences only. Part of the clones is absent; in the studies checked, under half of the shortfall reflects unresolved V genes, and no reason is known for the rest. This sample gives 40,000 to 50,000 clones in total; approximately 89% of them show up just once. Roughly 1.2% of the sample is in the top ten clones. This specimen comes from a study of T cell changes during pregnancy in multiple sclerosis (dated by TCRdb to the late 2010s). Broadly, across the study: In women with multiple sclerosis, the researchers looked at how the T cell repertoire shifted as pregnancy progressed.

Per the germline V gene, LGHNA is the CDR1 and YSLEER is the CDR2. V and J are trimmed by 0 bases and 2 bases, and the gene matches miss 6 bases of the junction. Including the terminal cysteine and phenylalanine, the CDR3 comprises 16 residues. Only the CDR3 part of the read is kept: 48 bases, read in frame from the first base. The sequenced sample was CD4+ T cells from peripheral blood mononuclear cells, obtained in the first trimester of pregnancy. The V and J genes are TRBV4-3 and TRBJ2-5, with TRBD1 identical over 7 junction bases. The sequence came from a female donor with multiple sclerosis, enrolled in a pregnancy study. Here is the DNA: TGCGCCAGCAGCCAAGATCGGGGACAGCCTCAAGAGACCCAGTACTTC. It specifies CASSQDRGQPQETQYF.